The entry that follows covers one T cell receptor (beta chain) sequence. The data derive from a study of cytomegalovirus exposure and HLA in healthy donors. Germline V gives CDR1 MDHEN, CDR2 SYDVKM. This CDR3 region has 15 residues. V trimming: 3 bases; J trimming: 4 bases; junction bases outside the gene matches: 7. PCR involved 60 Vbeta and 13 Jbeta primers. TCRdb's table, derived via immunoSEQ multiplex PCR, lists solely in-frame clones and lacks some. The data contain nearly 300,000 clones, 86% of them seen just once; the ten biggest clones take up roughly 4%. The chain has TRBV28 and TRBJ2-5, with 8 bases identical to TRBD1. The clonotype was recovered from a man in his forties in good health and CMV-seropositive. The sample consisted of PBMCs. The CDR3 here is CASSFLQGAGETQYF. CDR3 coding DNA: TGTGCCAGCAGTTTTCTGCAGGGGGCGGGAGAGACCCAGTACTTC.